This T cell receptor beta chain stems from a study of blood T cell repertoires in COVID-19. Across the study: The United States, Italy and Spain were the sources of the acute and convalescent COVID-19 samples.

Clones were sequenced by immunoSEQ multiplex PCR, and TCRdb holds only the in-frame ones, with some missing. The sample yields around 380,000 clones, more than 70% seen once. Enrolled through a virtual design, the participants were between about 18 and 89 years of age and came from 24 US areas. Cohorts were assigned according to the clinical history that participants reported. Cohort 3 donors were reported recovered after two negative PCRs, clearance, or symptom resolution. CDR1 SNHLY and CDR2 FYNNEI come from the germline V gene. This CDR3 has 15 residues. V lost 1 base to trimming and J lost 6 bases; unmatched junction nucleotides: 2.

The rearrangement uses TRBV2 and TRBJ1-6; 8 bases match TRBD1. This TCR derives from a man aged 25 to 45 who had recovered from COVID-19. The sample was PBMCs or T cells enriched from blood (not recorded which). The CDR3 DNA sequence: TGTGCCAGCAGTGAAGGGACAGGGTCTAATTCACCCCTCCACTTT. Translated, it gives CASSEGTGSNSPLHF. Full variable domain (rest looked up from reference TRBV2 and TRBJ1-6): EPEVTQTPSHQVTQMGQEVILRCVPISNHLYFYWYRQILGQKVEFLVSFYNNEISEKSEIFDDQFSVERPDGSNFTLKIRSTKLEDSAMYFCASSEGTGSNSPLHFGNGTRLTVT.